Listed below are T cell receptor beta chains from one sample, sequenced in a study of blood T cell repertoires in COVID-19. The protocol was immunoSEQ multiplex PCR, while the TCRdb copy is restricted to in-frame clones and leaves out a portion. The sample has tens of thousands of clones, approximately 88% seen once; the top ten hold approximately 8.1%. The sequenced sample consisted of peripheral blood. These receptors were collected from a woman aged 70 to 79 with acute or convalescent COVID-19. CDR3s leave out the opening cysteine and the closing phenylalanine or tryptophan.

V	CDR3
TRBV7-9	ASSTRTGVDGYT
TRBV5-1	ASNTAGPNTEAF
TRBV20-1	SASKRGGRYQLGGEKLF
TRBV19	ASSPSTSGEAF
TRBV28	ASSYRVGITEAF
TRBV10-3	AIRETGKNQPQH
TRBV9	ASSVGGGPSFEQF
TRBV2	ASILKRDTYGYT
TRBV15	ATSSPGQSLETQY
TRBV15	ATSRETGWQFGYT
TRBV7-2	ASSWGRLSF
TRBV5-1	ASSTQTGSTEAF
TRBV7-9	ASSVRAEAF